The TCR beta chain under discussion was sequenced for a study of T-cell reconstitution after alpha-beta-depleted transplantation in children. The CDR3 sequence is 15 residues long. Trimming removed 0 bases from V and 4 bases from J, with 12 bases in between. Germline loops: CDR1 SGHTA, CDR2 FQGNSA. Study observations and caveats: The origin of high day-60 TCRbeta diversity in some patients lay in surviving recipient T cells and thymic progenitors. Several hundred expanded graft clones reportedly supplied alpha-beta T cells about two months after transplant. Diversity and T-cell counts at one year after transplant derived mostly from new T cells.

Comment on this clonotype: Its cognate antigen is unknown.

The TCRbeta library incorporated unique molecular identifiers. TCRdb ran MiXCR on the PCR reads and lists one entry per CDR3 protein. The top ten hold about 9.3% of the sample, which has hundreds of thousands of distinct CDR3 sequences, roughly 7.8% seen once. The source was peripheral blood, collected 360 days after TCRalphabeta/CD19-depleted stem cell transplant. The rearrangement links TRBV7-2 to TRBJ2-5; D might be TRBD2 (6 bases). This receptor was obtained from a female patient between 2 and 15 years old who had a stem cell transplant for Fanconi anemia, so the T cells may come from the graft donor. CDR3 sequence reads: CASSLAGLRGETQYF. As DNA, the CDR3 is TGTGCCAGCAGCTTAGCGGGACTGAGGGGAGAGACCCAGTACTTC.